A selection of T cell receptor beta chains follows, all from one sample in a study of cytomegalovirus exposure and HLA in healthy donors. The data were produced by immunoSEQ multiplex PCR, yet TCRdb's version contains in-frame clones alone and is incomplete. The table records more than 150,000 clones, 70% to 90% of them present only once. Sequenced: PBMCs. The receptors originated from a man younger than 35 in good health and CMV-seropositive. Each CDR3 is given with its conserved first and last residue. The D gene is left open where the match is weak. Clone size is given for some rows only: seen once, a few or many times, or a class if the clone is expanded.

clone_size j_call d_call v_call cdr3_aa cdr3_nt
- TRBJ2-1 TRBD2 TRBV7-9 CASSFGAGGLNEQFF TGTGCCAGCAGCTTTGGAGCGGGGGGGCTTAATGAGCAGTTCTTC
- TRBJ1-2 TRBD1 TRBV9 CASSGAQGPSSRGYTF TGTGCCAGCAGCGGCGCACAGGGGCCGTCCTCTCGCGGCTACACCTTC
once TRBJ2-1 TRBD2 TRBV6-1 CATRTSGGNRQFF TGTGCCACCAGGACTAGCGGGGGGAATAGGCAGTTCTTC
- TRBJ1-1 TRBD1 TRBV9 CASSVGGQGYTEAFF TGTGCCAGCAGCGTAGGGGGACAGGGTTATACTGAAGCTTTCTTT
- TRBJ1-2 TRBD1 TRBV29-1 CSVDDRGRLYGYTF TGCAGCGTCGATGACAGGGGACGGCTCTATGGCTACACCTTC
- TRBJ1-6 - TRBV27 CASSLTGDSYNSPLHF TGTGCCAGCAGTTTAACAGGAGACTCCTATAATTCACCCCTCCACTTT
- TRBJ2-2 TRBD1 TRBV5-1 CASSFEGQGGDLNTGELFF TGCGCCAGCAGCTTTGAGGGACAGGGAGGTGACCTTAACACCGGGGAGCTGTTTTTT
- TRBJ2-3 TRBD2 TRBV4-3 CASSQTRAGGYTPNADTQYF TGCGCCAGCAGCCAGACGCGAGCGGGGGGGTATACGCCAAATGCAGATACGCAGTATTTT
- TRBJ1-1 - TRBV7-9 CASSSEQGTEAFF TGTGCCAGCAGCTCTGAACAGGGAACTGAAGCTTTCTTT
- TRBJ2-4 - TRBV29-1 CSAERGGAKNIQYF TGCAGCGCTGAAAGGGGGGGGGCCAAAAACATTCAGTACTTC
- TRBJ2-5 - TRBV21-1 CASSKTSGGASGAQETQYF TGTGCCAGCAGCAAAACTAGCGGGGGGGCTAGCGGAGCACAAGAGACCCAGTACTTC
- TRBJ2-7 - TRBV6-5 CASSYSTDSYEQYF TGTGCCAGCAGTTACTCGACTGATTCCTACGAGCAGTACTTC
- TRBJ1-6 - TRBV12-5 CASALGDFNSPLHF TGTGCTAGCGCACTGGGGGACTTTAATTCACCCCTCCACTTT
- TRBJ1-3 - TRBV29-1 CSVATGGSGNTIYF TGCAGCGTCGCTACCGGGGGCTCTGGAAACACCATATATTTT
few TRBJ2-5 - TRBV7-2 CASSLGVGGRGQETQYF TGTGCCAGCAGCTTAGGTGTTGGGGGGCGGGGGCAAGAGACCCAGTACTTC
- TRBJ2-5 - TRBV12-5 CASGSSGETQYF TGTGCTAGTGGTTCTTCGGGTGAGACCCAGTACTTC
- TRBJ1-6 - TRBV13 CASSLTNYNSPLHF TGTGCCAGCAGCTTAACTAACTATAATTCACCCCTCCACTTT
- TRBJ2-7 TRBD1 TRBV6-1 CASTIRTGQHEQYF TGTGCCAGCACTATTAGGACAGGGCAACACGAGCAGTACTTC
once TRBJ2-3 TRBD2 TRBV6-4 CASSDLRGRGADTQYF TGTGCCAGCAGTGATTTGCGGGGACGGGGGGCAGATACGCAGTATTTT
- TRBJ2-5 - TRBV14 CASSQDRVQETQYF TGTGCCAGCAGCCAAGACAGGGTACAAGAGACCCAGTACTTC
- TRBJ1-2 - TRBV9 CASSVADSWFYGYTF TGTGCCAGCAGCGTGGCGGACAGCTGGTTCTATGGCTACACCTTC
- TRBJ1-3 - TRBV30 CAWSALGDSGNTIYF TGTGCCTGGAGTGCTCTGGGAGACTCTGGAAACACCATATATTTT
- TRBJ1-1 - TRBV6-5 CASSYYQGNTEAFF TGTGCCAGCAGTTACTACCAGGGGAACACTGAAGCTTTCTTT
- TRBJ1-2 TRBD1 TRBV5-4 CASSPPGQGWIRGYTF TGTGCCAGCAGCCCACCGGGACAGGGGTGGATACGTGGCTACACCTTC
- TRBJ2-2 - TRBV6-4 CASSQAPGGNTGELFF TGTGCCAGCAGTCAAGCCCCCGGGGGAAACACCGGGGAGCTGTTTTTT
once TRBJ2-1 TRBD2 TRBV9 CASSVSPGLDIHNEQFF TGTGCCAGCAGCGTGTCCCCGGGACTAGATATTCACAATGAGCAGTTCTTC
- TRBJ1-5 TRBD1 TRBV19 CASIDPQGARNKQPQHF TGTGCCAGTATTGACCCCCAGGGGGCGCGAAATAAACAGCCCCAGCATTTT